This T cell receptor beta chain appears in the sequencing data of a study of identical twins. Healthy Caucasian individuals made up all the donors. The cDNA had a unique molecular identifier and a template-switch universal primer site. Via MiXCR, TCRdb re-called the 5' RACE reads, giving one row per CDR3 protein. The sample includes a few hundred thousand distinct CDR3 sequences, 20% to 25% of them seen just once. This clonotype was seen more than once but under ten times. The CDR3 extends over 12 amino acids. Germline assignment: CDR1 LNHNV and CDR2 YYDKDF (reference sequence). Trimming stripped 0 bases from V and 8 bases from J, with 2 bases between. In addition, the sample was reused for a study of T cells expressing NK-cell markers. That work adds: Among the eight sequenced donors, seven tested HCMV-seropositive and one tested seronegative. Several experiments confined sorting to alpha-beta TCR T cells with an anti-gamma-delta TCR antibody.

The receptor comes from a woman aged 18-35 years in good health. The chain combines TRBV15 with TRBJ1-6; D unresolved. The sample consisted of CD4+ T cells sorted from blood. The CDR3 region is CATSREYSPLHF. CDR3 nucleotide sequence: TGTGCCACCAGCAGAGAGTATTCACCCCTCCACTTT.